One and the same sample provided the 17 T cell receptor beta chains below, sequenced in a study of HIV-infected patients and healthy controls. Reverse transcription used about 500 ng RNA and constant-region primers for alpha and beta. Using multiplexing indices, alpha and beta chain libraries were generated apart by chain-specific third strand synthesis. TCRdb passed the 5' RACE reads through MiXCR, listing each CDR3 protein once. This sample has 13,000 or so distinct CDR3 sequences; around 10% occur once, and the top ten carry about 6.4%. All unsorted peripheral T cells were captured because whole blood was used without fractionation. Sequencing input: blood. The receptors derive from an adult in good health.

This clonotype showed up many times. The V call is TRBV25-1, the J call TRBJ2-3; tentative D call: TRBD1 (6 bases). Between the trimmed V and J ends, which lost 3 bases and 2 bases, there was a span of 9 bases. The CDR3 extends over 14 amino acids. Germline V CDR1 and CDR2: MGHDK, SYGVNS. This CDR3 is CASSEDRLTDTQYF. The CDR3 nucleotides are TGTGCCAGCAGTGAGGACAGACTCACAGATACGCAGTATTTT. Supplemented by reference TRBV25-1 and TRBJ2-3, the full variable domain reads EADIYQTPRYLVIGTGKKITLECSQTMGHDKMYWYQQDPGMELHLIHYSYGVNSTEKGDLSSESTVSRIRTEHFPLTLESARPSHTSQYLCASSEDRLTDTQYFGPGTRLTVL.

This clonotype counts as medium-sized. The chain recombines TRBV4-2 with TRBJ2-1; D uncertain. This CDR3 is built from 17 residues. Germline loops: CDR1 LGHNA, CDR2 YNFKEQ. With 1 base removed from V and 0 bases from J, the gap between germline ends came to 13 bases. The CDR3 DNA reads TGTGCCAGCAGCCAAGGCGGTTCCCAAAGCTCCTACAATGAGCAGTTCTTC. Translation gives CASSQGGSQSSYNEQFF.

This clonotype was counted ten times or more. The rearrangement links TRBV23-1 to TRBJ2-2, with D tentatively TRBD2 (8 bases). TRBV23-1 is annotated as an ORF whose role is uncertain. V lost 10 bases and J lost 4, with 19 bases in between. This CDR3 spans 15 amino acids. The CDR3 here is CANSRQGLGTGELFF. The DNA for the CDR3 is TGCGCCAACTCGAGACAGGGACTAGGCACCGGGGAGCTGTTTTTT.

This clonotype was observed at least ten times. V and J are TRBV30 and TRBJ2-7; TRBD1 matches at 7 bases. This CDR3 is 12 amino acids long. Germline V gives CDR1 GTSNPN, CDR2 SVGIG (reference sequence). The trim removed 2 bases at V and 2 bases at J, leaving 0 bases unmatched. Written as DNA, the CDR3 is TGTGCCTGGAGTACAGGGGCCTACGAGCAGTACTTC. Translation: CAWSTGAYEQYF. The full variable domain, rest sourced from reference TRBV30 and TRBJ2-7, is SQTIHQWPATLVQPVGSPLSLECTVEGTSNPNLYWYRQAAGRGLQLLFYSVGIGQISSEVPQNLSASRPQDRQFILSSKKLLLSDSGFYLCAWSTGAYEQYFGPGTRLTVT.

This clonotype appeared many times. The genes are TRBV7-9 and TRBJ2-1; a possible D gene is TRBD1 (5 bases). Germline V CDR1 and CDR2: SEHNR, FQNEAQ (reference sequence). The V gene lost 2 bases and the J gene lost 5 bases, with 16 bases spanning the gap. CDR3 length equals 16 residues. CDR3 sequence reads: CASSLYVGHKNNEQFF. The CDR3 nucleotides read TGTGCCAGCAGCTTATATGTGGGGCACAAAAACAATGAGCAGTTCTTC. The full variable domain, its missing parts supplied by reference TRBV7-9 and TRBJ2-1, is DTGVSQNPRHKITKRGQNVTFRCDPISEHNRLYWYRQTLGQGPEFLTYFQNEAQLEKSRLLSDRFSAERPKGSFSTLEIQRTEQGDSAMYLCASSLYVGHKNNEQFFGPGTRLTVL.

The V gene is TRBV9, the J gene TRBJ1-5, with 7 nucleotides matching TRBD1. The germline V gene encodes CDR1 SGDLS and CDR2 YYNGEE. The CDR3 has 14 residues. Unmatched junction bases numbered 5, after V lost 3 bases and J lost 5 bases. The CDR3 coding sequence is TGTGCCAGCAGCGCAACAGGGGCCCATCAGCCCCAGCATTTT. Its protein is CASSATGAHQPQHF.

This clonotype showed up just a few times. The V call is TRBV5-1, the J call TRBJ2-5; no clear D gene. Trimming took off 3 bases at V and 5 bases at J, with 23 bases between the two ends. Germline V gene lookup returns CDR1 SGHRS and CDR2 YFSETQ. CDR3 length equals 17 residues. The DNA for the CDR3 is TGCGCCAGCAGCTCCCCCGACCGGGCCCCCCTGGGCGAGACCCAGTACTTC. Translation gives CASSSPDRAPLGETQYF.

This clonotype was counted only a few times. The V and J genes are TRBV5-1 and TRBJ2-3; D is ambiguous. V lost 0 bases and J 5 bases, leaving 7 bases between the germline ends. This CDR3 spans 13 amino acids. Looked up from germline, CDR1 is SGHRS and CDR2 is YFSETQ. As DNA, the CDR3 is TGCGCCAGCAGCTTGGAACTGGGAGATACGCAGTATTTT. This codes for CASSLELGDTQYF.

This clonotype is judged medium-sized (0.01 to 0.1%). The chain links TRBV29-1 to TRBJ1-2; D is unclear. The germline gives CDR1 SQVTM, CDR2 ANQGSEA. This CDR3 is built from 14 residues. V lost 1 base and J 7 bases, leaving 16 bases between the germline ends. This CDR3 reads CSVEGRFWYSGYTF. The CDR3 coding sequence is TGCAGCGTTGAAGGTCGGTTTTGGTACAGTGGCTACACCTTC.

This clonotype is termed medium-sized. The CDR3 protein is CASLTGEYGYTF. The CDR3 DNA is TGTGCCAGCCTGACAGGGGAATATGGCTACACCTTC. The chain is built from TRBV6-1 and TRBJ1-2; 8 nucleotides match TRBD1. This CDR3 is built from 12 residues. V lost 8 bases to trimming and J lost 5 bases; unmatched junction nucleotides: 4. Germline V gene lookup returns CDR1 MNHNS and CDR2 SASEGT.

The chain combines TRBV5-6 with TRBJ2-2; D is uncertain. The CDR3 is made up of 14 amino acids. V was clipped by 0 bases and J by 2 bases, with 5 bases between them. The germline V gene encodes CDR1 SGHDT and CDR2 YYEEEE. DNA of the CDR3: TGTGCCAGCAGCTTGGAGGGAAACACCGGGGAGCTGTTTTTT. Protein: CASSLEGNTGELFF. Drawing the rest from reference TRBV5-6 and TRBJ2-2, the complete variable domain is DAGVTQSPTHLIKTRGQQVTLRCSPKSGHDTVSWYQQALGQGPQFIFQYYEEEERQRGNFPDRFSGHQFPNYSSELNVNALLLGDSALYLCASSLEGNTGELFFGEGSRLTVL.

This clonotype was recorded at least ten times. CDR3 sequence: CASSYGLTSGASTDTQYF. The CDR3 DNA follows: TGTGCCAGCAGTTACGGACTGACTAGCGGGGCTAGCACAGATACGCAGTATTTT. This chain uses TRBV6-6 with TRBJ2-3; 11 bases fit TRBD2. J lost 0 bases, V lost 2 bases, and 7 bases had no gene match. The CDR3 is made up of 18 amino acids. Germline CDR1 and CDR2: MNHNY and SVGAGI (reference sequence).

This clonotype is classed as medium-sized. This rearrangement joins TRBV20-1 to TRBJ1-1, with TRBD1 as a possible D gene (5 bases). This CDR3 contains 13 residues. V was shortened by 4 bases and J by 6 bases, with 15 bases between the two germline ends. Germline V gene sequence: CDR1 DFQATT, CDR2 SNEGSKA (reference sequence). For the CDR3, the DNA is TGCAGTGCTACCATGCAGGGCGGAGCTGAAGCTTTCTTT. This encodes CSATMQGGAEAFF.

The J gene is TRBJ1-4, the V gene TRBV7-9, with D perhaps matching TRBD1 (5 bases). CDR1 and CDR2 from the germline V gene are SEHNR and FQNEAQ (reference sequence). V was shortened by 5 bases and J by 4 bases, with 8 bases between the two germline ends. The CDR3 runs 13 residues. This CDR3 is CASSLGLNEKLFF. The CDR3 region has the DNA TGTGCCAGCAGCCTGGGGCTTAATGAAAAACTGTTTTTT.

By sample fraction, this clonotype is medium-sized. The chain has TRBV18 and TRBJ2-3; 8 positions agree with TRBD1. Per germline, CDR1 KGHSH and CDR2 LQKENI. This CDR3 is 16 amino acids long. V lost 3 bases to trimming and J lost 2 bases; unmatched junction nucleotides: 7. This chain's CDR3 is CASSPLDRGNTDTQYF. DNA for the CDR3: TGTGCCAGCTCACCGTTAGACAGGGGCAACACAGATACGCAGTATTTT. Drawing the rest from reference TRBV18 and TRBJ2-3, the complete variable domain is NAGVMQNPRHLVRRRGQEARLRCSPMKGHSHVYWYRQLPEEGLKFMVYLQKENIIDESGMPKERFSAEFPKEGPSILRIQQVVRGDSAAYFCASSPLDRGNTDTQYFGPGTRLTVL.

The rearrangement uses TRBV4-2 and TRBJ1-4; D ambiguous. The CDR3 is 16 amino acids. V was shortened by 3 bases and J by 8 bases, with 19 bases between the two germline ends. Looked up from germline, CDR1 is LGHNA and CDR2 is YNFKEQ. The CDR3 sequence is CASSHNSLGGLEKLFF. CDR3 DNA: TGTGCCAGCAGCCATAACTCACTGGGTGGTCTGGAAAAACTGTTTTTT.

This clonotype qualifies as medium-sized. The rearrangement links TRBV20-1 to TRBJ2-3; D may be TRBD1 (6 bases). CDR3 length equals 14 residues. V shed 2 bases and J shed 1 base, with 10 bases lying between them. Germline CDR1 DFQATT, CDR2 SNEGSKA (reference sequence). Here the CDR3 DNA reads TGCAGTGCTAGAAAACAGGGAGGCACAGATACGCAGTATTTT. Translation: CSARKQGGTDTQYF.